The clone carrying this T cell receptor beta chain was counted a few times. The antigen is not known. This table comes from immunoSEQ multiplex PCR, and its TCRdb copy is limited to in-frame clones, with some not included. The sample has tens of thousands of clones; approximately 81% are singletons. The sample comes from a study of T cell responses to AZD1222 COVID-19 vaccine. Study-wide results and caveats: Repertoires in all cases were sampled only once the peak T cell response had passed. Spike was spanned by vaccine-associated CD4 TCRs, with dominance at 160-218 and 743-854. Females outnumbered males among donors, who were mostly white British; clonal diversity was possibly underestimated. Unmutated regions of variants are reportedly targeted by nearly half of spike-specific TCRs.

The V segment lost 0 bases and the J segment 4 bases; nucleotides outside the gene matches: 4. Germline values: CDR1 LGHNA, CDR2 YSLEER. The CDR3 consists of 16 residues. Sequencing was performed on peripheral blood, taken on day 0 of AZD1222 vaccination. This receptor was obtained from an adult in good health. The chain is built from TRBV4-3 and TRBJ2-4; TRBD1 aligns across 9 bases. The CDR3 region is CASSQEYDRGKNIQYF. CDR3 bases: TGCGCCAGCAGCCAAGAGTATGACAGGGGGAAAAACATTCAGTACTTC.